This TCR beta chain was profiled in a study of T cell repertoires in cytomegalovirus infection (dated by TCRdb to about 2019). For the study in its entirety: The HLA type of each donor mattered for the analysis, because public TCR beta signatures pointed to carriage of CMV infection along with the matching HLA type. The full study reports these points: Carriers of CMV infection plus the relevant HLA type were discriminated by the cumulative frequency of public TCR beta family members in the study cohort and in an independent 352-donor cohort. The ex vivo response was dominated by HLA-C-restricted CMV-specific TCR beta clonotypes, which also provided the single most frequent clonotype in two of eight donors.

Comment on this clonotype: What antigen it recognizes has not been identified. The sample holds no much larger clone one base away, and base qualities are not on file.

Trimming costs V 4 bases and J 6 bases, and their ends lie 10 bases apart. Looking up the germline V gene (reference sequence) yields CDR1 SGHAT and CDR2 FQDESV. The CDR3 has 13 amino acids, counting the end cysteine and phenylalanine. The DNA shown is the 39-base CDR3, in frame from base 1. The data were produced on an Illumina HiSeq 1500. The public reads were quality trimmed at Q25 with fastp and then assembled into clones with MiXCR by TCRdb, keeping productive beta chains. Every entry covers one CDR3 protein and lists the most common genes and DNA from its rows. A total of about 150,000 distinct CDR3 sequences appear in this sample, 23% of them only once. The ten largest account for about a tenth of the sample.

This clonotype originated in a human donor in good health (CMV status not recorded). Some clones in this sample may be carry-over from other donors' samples. The rearranged segments are TRBV11-1 and TRBJ2-4, with the D segment identity uncertain. The sequencing sample was made of PBMCs. The DNA sequence is given as TGTGCCAGCAGCTCCACTGAAATAAACATTCAGTACTTC. This sequence encodes CASSSTEINIQYF.